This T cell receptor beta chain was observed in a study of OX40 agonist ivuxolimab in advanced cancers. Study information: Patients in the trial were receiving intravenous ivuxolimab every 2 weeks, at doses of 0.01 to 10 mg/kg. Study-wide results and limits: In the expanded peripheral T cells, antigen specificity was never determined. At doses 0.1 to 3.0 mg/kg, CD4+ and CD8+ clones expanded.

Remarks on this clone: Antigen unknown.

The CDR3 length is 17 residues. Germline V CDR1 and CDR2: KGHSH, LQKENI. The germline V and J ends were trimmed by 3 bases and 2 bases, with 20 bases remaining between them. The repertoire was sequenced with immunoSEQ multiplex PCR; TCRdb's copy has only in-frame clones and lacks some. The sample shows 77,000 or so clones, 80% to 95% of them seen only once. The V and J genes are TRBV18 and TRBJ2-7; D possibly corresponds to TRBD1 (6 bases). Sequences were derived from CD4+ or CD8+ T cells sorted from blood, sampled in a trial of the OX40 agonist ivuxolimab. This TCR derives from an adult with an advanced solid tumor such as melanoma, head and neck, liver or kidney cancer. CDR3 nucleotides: TGTGCCAGCTCACCCATACTGGGGGCAGGGAACCCCTACGAGCAGTACTTC. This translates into CASSPILGAGNPYEQYF.